Listed below are T cell receptor beta chains from one sample, sequenced in a study of regulatory T cells in long-lasting Graves disease. One entry per CDR3 protein, called by TCRdb with MiXCR from the multiplex PCR reads. The profile shows hundreds of thousands of distinct CDR3 sequences, roughly 15% of them singletons. These records were also assigned to another study, of T cells in Graves' hyperthyroidism and ophthalmopathy.

Sequenced here: peripheral blood mononuclear cells (PBMCs), sampled at new diagnosis, from a patient treated with antithyroid drugs. The receptors shown here come from a woman in her 30s with Graves disease. The CDR3 runs from the conserved cysteine through the conserved F or W. Each record gives: D gene, clone size, V gene, J gene, CDR3 DNA, CDR3 protein. D genes are given only for firm matches. Size values are once, few and many counts, or a class for expanded clones, and some rows have none.

d_call: TRBD2
clone_size: few
v_call: TRBV30
j_call: TRBJ2-5
cdr3_nt: TGTGCCTGGAGTAGCAAGGGACTAGCGGGATCTTACCAGTACTTC
cdr3_aa: CAWSSKGLAGSYQYF

d_call: TRBD1
clone_size: many
v_call: TRBV12-3/TRBV12-4
j_call: TRBJ1-5
cdr3_nt: TGTGCCAGCAGTGACAGGGCTACGACAATTCAGCCCCAGCATTTT
cdr3_aa: CASSDRATTIQPQHF

d_call: NA
clone_size: many
v_call: TRBV24-1
j_call: TRBJ1-5
cdr3_nt: TGTGCCACCTCCCGGCAGGGTCAGCCCCAGCATTTT
cdr3_aa: CATSRQGQPQHF

d_call: NA
clone_size: NA
v_call: TRBV29-1
j_call: TRBJ2-5
cdr3_nt: TGCAGCGTTCATGGGAGTCAAGAGACCCAGTACTTC
cdr3_aa: CSVHGSQETQYF

d_call: TRBD2
clone_size: many
v_call: TRBV20-1
j_call: TRBJ2-5
cdr3_nt: TGCAGTGCTAGAGTTAGCGGGAGAGGTGGGACCCAGTACTTC
cdr3_aa: CSARVSGRGGTQYF

d_call: TRBD2
clone_size: few
v_call: TRBV5-1
j_call: TRBJ2-1
cdr3_nt: TGCGCCAGCAGCGGAGGTAGCGGGAGAGGGGCCTACAATGAGCAGTTCTTC
cdr3_aa: CASSGGSGRGAYNEQFF

d_call: NA
clone_size: once
v_call: TRBV6-1
j_call: TRBJ2-7
cdr3_nt: TGTGCCAGCAGTGCGTTGAGGGAGCTGTACGAGCAGTACTTC
cdr3_aa: CASSALRELYEQYF

d_call: NA
clone_size: many
v_call: TRBV2
j_call: TRBJ2-7
cdr3_nt: TGTGCCAGCAGTTGGGCACCTAATAACGAGCAGTACTTC
cdr3_aa: CASSWAPNNEQYF

d_call: NA
clone_size: few
v_call: TRBV27
j_call: TRBJ1-4
cdr3_nt: TGTGCCAGCAGTTGGGACGGATTAAATGAAAAACTGTTTTTT
cdr3_aa: CASSWDGLNEKLFF

d_call: NA
clone_size: NA
v_call: TRBV20-1
j_call: TRBJ1-1
cdr3_nt: TGCAGTGCTATATGGGGCACTGAAGCTTTCTTT
cdr3_aa: CSAIWGTEAFF

d_call: NA
clone_size: few
v_call: TRBV28
j_call: TRBJ2-7
cdr3_nt: TGTGCCAGCAACTTGGAGGTTTCCTACGAGCAGTACTTC
cdr3_aa: CASNLEVSYEQYF

d_call: NA
clone_size: NA
v_call: TRBV20-1
j_call: TRBJ2-2
cdr3_nt: TGCAGTGCTACAGAGAACACCGGGGAGCTGTTTTTT
cdr3_aa: CSATENTGELFF

d_call: TRBD2
clone_size: few
v_call: TRBV30
j_call: TRBJ2-7
cdr3_nt: TGTGCGGCGGGGACTAGCGGCCCCTACGAGCAGTACTTC
cdr3_aa: CAAGTSGPYEQYF

d_call: TRBD1
clone_size: NA
v_call: TRBV5-1
j_call: TRBJ2-1
cdr3_nt: TGCGCCAGCAGCGGGACAGGAGGTGAGCAGTTCTTC
cdr3_aa: CASSGTGGEQFF

d_call: NA
clone_size: many
v_call: TRBV7-3
j_call: TRBJ2-2
cdr3_nt: TGTGCCAGCAGCTTAAGTCCGCCCTTGAGGGCCGGGGAGCTGTTTTTT
cdr3_aa: CASSLSPPLRAGELFF

d_call: NA
clone_size: NA
v_call: TRBV20-1
j_call: TRBJ2-2
cdr3_nt: TGCAGTGCTGAGGCCGGGGAGCTGTTTTTT
cdr3_aa: CSAEAGELFF

d_call: NA
clone_size: NA
v_call: TRBV5-4
j_call: TRBJ2-7
cdr3_nt: TGTGCCAGCAGCTTAGTTTCGGGGGGCAACGAGCAGTACTTC
cdr3_aa: CASSLVSGGNEQYF

d_call: NA
clone_size: many
v_call: TRBV6-1
j_call: TRBJ2-5
cdr3_nt: TGTGCCAGCAGTGAAACGTACCAAGAGACCCAGTACTTC
cdr3_aa: CASSETYQETQYF

d_call: NA
clone_size: NA
v_call: TRBV12-3/TRBV12-4
j_call: TRBJ2-3
cdr3_nt: TGTGCCAGCAGTTTCGGCAGGACTACCGATACGCAGTATTTT
cdr3_aa: CASSFGRTTDTQYF

d_call: TRBD1
clone_size: few
v_call: TRBV12-5
j_call: TRBJ2-1
cdr3_nt: TGTGCTAGTGGTTTGGTCCCGTCAGGGGGCGAGTATCTGTTCTTC
cdr3_aa: CASGLVPSGGEYLFF

d_call: NA
clone_size: NA
v_call: TRBV30
j_call: TRBJ1-1
cdr3_nt: TGTGCCTGGAGTGCCACAGGGATCACTGAAGCTTTCTTT
cdr3_aa: CAWSATGITEAFF

d_call: NA
clone_size: few
v_call: TRBV6-4
j_call: TRBJ2-3
cdr3_nt: TGTGCCAGCAGTGCCATGACAGGAGGGGGCACAGATACGCAGTATTTT
cdr3_aa: CASSAMTGGGTDTQYF

d_call: NA
clone_size: few
v_call: TRBV3-1
j_call: TRBJ2-7
cdr3_nt: TGTGCCAGCAGCCGCGGAAAAACTAGTTCTTGGGAGCAGTACTTC
cdr3_aa: CASSRGKTSSWEQYF

d_call: NA
clone_size: few
v_call: TRBV3-1
j_call: TRBJ1-3
cdr3_nt: TGTGCCAGCAGCCAAGATCACTCTGGAAACACCATATATTTT
cdr3_aa: CASSQDHSGNTIYF

d_call: TRBD1
clone_size: many
v_call: TRBV5-1
j_call: TRBJ1-5
cdr3_nt: TGCGCCAGCAGCTTGGACGACAGGGCCAGTCAGCCCCAGCATTTT
cdr3_aa: CASSLDDRASQPQHF

d_call: NA
clone_size: NA
v_call: TRBV7-9
j_call: TRBJ1-1
cdr3_nt: TGTGCCAGCAGCCAAGAAGGGACGACTGAAGCTTTCTTT
cdr3_aa: CASSQEGTTEAFF

d_call: NA
clone_size: once
v_call: TRBV9
j_call: TRBJ1-6
cdr3_nt: TGTGCCAGCAGCGTACTGACAGATAATTCACCCCTCCACTTT
cdr3_aa: CASSVLTDNSPLHF

d_call: NA
clone_size: NA
v_call: TRBV9
j_call: TRBJ2-1
cdr3_nt: TGTGCCAGCAGCGTAGCCCTCTCCTACAATGAGCAGTTCTTC
cdr3_aa: CASSVALSYNEQFF

d_call: NA
clone_size: many
v_call: TRBV6-1
j_call: TRBJ2-7
cdr3_nt: TGTGCCAGCAGTAAACTAGGCGCCCTTTACGAGCAGTACTTC
cdr3_aa: CASSKLGALYEQYF

d_call: NA
clone_size: many
v_call: TRBV5-1
j_call: TRBJ2-1
cdr3_nt: TGCGCCAGCGCCCTTAGGTCCTCAAAAGACAATGAGCAGTTCTTC
cdr3_aa: CASALRSSKDNEQFF

d_call: NA
clone_size: many
v_call: TRBV28
j_call: TRBJ2-1
cdr3_nt: TGTGCCAGCAGTTTCAGGGTTCCGGGGAGAAATGAGCAGTTCTTC
cdr3_aa: CASSFRVPGRNEQFF

d_call: NA
clone_size: few
v_call: TRBV28
j_call: TRBJ1-6
cdr3_nt: TGTGCCAGCAGTTCATATCGAAATTCACCCCTCCACTTT
cdr3_aa: CASSSYRNSPLHF

d_call: TRBD2
clone_size: NA
v_call: TRBV20-1
j_call: TRBJ2-1
cdr3_nt: TGCAGTGCTCCTAGCGGGAGCGGCAATGAGCAGTTCTTC
cdr3_aa: CSAPSGSGNEQFF